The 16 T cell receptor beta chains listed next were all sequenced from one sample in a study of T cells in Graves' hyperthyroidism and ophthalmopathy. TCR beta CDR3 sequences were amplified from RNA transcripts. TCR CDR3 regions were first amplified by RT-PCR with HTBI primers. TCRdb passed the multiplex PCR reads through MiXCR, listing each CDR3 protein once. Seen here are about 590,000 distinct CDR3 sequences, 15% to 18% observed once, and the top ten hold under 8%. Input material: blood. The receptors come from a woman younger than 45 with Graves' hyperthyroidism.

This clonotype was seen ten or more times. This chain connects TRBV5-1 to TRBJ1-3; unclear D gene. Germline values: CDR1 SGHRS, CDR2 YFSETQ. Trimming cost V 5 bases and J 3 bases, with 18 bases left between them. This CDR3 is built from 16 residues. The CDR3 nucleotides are TGCGCCAGCAGTGTGTCCGGGTCCGAAGTTGGAAACACCATATATTTT. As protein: CASSVSGSEVGNTIYF.

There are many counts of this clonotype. As DNA, the CDR3 is TGCAGTGCTAGAGATCGCTTGGATTACTATGGCTACACCTTC. Translating gives CSARDRLDYYGYTF. The chain combines TRBV20-1 with TRBJ1-2; D unresolved. Germline CDR1 is DFQATT and CDR2 is SNEGSKA (reference sequence). This CDR3 has 14 amino acids. Trimming took 0 bases from V and 3 from J, leaving 11 bases between them.

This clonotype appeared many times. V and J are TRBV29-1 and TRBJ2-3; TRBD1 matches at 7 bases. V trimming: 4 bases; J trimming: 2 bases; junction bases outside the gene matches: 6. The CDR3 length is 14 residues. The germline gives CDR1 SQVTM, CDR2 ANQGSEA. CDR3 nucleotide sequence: TGCAGCGTTGCACAGGGGATAACCACAGATACGCAGTATTTT. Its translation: CSVAQGITTDTQYF.

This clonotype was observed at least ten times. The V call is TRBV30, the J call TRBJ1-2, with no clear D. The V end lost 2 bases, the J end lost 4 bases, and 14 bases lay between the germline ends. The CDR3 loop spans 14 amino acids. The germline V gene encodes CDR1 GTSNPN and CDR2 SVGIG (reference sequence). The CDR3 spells CAWSLSGRTYGYTF. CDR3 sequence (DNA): TGTGCCTGGAGTCTGAGTGGGCGAACCTATGGCTACACCTTC.

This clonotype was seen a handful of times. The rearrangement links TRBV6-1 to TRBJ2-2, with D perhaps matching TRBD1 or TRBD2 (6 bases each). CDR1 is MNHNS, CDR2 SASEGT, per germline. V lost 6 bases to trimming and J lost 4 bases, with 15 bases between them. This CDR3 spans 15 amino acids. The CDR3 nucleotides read TGTGCCAGCAGCGGGTCGGGGGCGGCCACCGGGGAGCTGTTTTTT. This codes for CASSGSGAATGELFF.

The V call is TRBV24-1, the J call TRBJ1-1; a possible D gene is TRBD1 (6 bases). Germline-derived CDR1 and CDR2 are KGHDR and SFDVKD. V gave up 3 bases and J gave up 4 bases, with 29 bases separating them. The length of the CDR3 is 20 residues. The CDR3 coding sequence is TGTGCCACCAGTGATCGTACCCCGTCGTTTCTCCCAGGGGCGGGCACTGAAGCTTTCTTT. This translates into CATSDRTPSFLPGAGTEAFF.

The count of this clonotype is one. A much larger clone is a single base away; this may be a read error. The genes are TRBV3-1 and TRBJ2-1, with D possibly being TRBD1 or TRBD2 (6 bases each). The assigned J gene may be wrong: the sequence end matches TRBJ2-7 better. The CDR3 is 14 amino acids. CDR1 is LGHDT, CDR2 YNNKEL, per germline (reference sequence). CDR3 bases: TGTGCCAGCAGCCTCAGGGGACTCCACAATGAGCAGTACTTC. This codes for CASSLRGLHNEQYF.

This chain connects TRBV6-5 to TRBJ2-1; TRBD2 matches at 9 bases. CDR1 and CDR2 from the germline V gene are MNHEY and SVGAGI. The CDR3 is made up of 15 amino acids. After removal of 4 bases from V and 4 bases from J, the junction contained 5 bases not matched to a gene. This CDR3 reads CASSSSGRLYNEQFF. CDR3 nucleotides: TGTGCCAGCAGTTCCAGCGGGAGGCTTTACAATGAGCAGTTCTTC.

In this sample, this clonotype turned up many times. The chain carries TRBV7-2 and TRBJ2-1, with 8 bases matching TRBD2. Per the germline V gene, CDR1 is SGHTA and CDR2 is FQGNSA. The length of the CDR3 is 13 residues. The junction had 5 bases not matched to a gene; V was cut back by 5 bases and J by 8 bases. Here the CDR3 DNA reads TGTGCCAGCAGCCCCGGACTAGCACATGAGCAGTTCTTC. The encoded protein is CASSPGLAHEQFF. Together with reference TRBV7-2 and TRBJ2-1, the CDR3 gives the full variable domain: GAGVSQSPSNKVTEKGKDVELRCDPISGHTALYWYRQSLGQGLEFLIYFQGNSAPDKSGLPSDRFSAERTGGSVSTLTIQRTQQEDSAVYLCASSPGLAHEQFFGPGTRLTVL.

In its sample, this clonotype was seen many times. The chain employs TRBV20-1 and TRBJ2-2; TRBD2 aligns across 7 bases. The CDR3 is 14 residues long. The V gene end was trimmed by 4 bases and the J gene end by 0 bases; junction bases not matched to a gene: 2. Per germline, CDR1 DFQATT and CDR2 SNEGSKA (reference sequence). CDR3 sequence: CSAMGLSNTGELFF. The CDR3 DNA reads TGCAGTGCTATGGGACTATCGAACACCGGGGAGCTGTTTTTT.

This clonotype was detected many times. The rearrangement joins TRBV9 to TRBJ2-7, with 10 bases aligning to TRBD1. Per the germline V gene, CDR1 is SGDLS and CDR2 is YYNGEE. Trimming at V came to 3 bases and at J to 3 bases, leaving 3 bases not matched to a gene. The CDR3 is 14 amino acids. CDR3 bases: TGTGCCAGCAGCGGCGGACAGGGGGGCTACGAGCAGTACTTC. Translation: CASSGGQGGYEQYF.

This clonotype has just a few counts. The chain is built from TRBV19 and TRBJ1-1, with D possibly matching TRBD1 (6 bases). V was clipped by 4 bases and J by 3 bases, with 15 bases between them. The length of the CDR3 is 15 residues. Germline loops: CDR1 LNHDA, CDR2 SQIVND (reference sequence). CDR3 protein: CASSTLGSGDTEAFF. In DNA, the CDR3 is TGTGCCAGTAGTACGCTCGGCTCAGGGGACACTGAAGCTTTCTTT.

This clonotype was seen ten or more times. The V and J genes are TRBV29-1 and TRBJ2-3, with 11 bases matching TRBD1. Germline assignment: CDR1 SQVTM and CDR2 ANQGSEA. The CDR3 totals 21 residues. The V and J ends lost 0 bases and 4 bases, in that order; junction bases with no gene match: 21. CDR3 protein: CSVEDIGFDGTGGLESDTQYF. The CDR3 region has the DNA TGCAGCGTTGAAGATATCGGTTTCGATGGGACAGGGGGTTTAGAGTCAGATACGCAGTATTTT.

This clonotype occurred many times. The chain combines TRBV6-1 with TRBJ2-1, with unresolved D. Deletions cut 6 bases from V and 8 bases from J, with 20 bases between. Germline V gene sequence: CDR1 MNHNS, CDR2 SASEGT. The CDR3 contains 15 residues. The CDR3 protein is CASRRGGRSVDEQFF. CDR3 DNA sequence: TGTGCCAGCAGGCGAGGCGGCAGGAGTGTTGATGAGCAGTTCTTC.

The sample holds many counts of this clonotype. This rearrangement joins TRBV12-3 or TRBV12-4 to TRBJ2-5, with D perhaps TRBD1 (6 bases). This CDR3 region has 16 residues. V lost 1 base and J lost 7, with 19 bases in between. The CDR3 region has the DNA TGTGCCAGCAGTTTAGGGGCCCCCACAGGGCCTGGGACCCAGTACTTC. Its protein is CASSLGAPTGPGTQYF.

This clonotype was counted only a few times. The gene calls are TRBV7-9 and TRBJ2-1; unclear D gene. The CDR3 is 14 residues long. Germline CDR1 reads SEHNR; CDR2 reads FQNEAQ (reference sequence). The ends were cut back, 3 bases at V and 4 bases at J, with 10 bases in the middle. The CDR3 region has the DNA TGTGCCAGCAGCTTGGCGATGGAATACAATGAGCAGTTCTTC. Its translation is CASSLAMEYNEQFF.